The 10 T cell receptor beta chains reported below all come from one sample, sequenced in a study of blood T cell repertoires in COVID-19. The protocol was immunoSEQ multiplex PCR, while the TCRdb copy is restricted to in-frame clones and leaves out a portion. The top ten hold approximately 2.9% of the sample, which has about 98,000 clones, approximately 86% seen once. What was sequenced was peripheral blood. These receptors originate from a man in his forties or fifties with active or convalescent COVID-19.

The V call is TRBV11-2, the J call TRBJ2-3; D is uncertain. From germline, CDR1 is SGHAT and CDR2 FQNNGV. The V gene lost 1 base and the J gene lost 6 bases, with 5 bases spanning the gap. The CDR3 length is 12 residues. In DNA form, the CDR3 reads TGTGCCAGCAGCTTAGTTTCTGATACGCAGTATTTT. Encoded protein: CASSLVSDTQYF.

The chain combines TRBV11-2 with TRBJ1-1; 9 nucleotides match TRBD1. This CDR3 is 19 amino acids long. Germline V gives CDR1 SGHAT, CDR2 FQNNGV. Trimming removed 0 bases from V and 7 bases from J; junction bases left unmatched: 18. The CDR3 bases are TGTGCCAGCAGCTTAGACCAGATCGACAGGGGGACAGGGTCTTATGAAGCTTTCTTT. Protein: CASSLDQIDRGTGSYEAFF.

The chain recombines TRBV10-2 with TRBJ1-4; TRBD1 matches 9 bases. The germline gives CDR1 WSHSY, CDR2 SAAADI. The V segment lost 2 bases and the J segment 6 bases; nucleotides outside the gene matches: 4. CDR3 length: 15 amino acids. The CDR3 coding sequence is TGCGCCAGCAGTGAGAGACAGGGGGGATATGAAAAACTGTTTTTT. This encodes CASSERQGGYEKLFF.

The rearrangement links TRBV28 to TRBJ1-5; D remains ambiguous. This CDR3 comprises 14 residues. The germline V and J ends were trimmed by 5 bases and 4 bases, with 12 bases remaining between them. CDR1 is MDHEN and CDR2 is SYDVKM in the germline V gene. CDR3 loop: CASSRRVGNQPQHF. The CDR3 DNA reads TGTGCCAGCAGTCGGAGGGTAGGTAATCAGCCCCAGCATTTT.

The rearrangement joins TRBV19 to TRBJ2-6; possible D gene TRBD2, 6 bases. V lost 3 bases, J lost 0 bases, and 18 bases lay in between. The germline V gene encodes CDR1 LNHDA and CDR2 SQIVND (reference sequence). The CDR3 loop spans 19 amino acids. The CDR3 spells CASSIGGATFFSGANVLTF. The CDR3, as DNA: TGTGCCAGTAGTATCGGAGGGGCCACTTTCTTCTCTGGGGCCAACGTCCTGACTTTC.

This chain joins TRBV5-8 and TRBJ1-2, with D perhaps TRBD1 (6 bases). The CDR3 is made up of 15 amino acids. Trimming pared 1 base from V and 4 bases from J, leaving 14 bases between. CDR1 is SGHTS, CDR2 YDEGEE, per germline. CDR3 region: CASSLSGGVIYGYTF. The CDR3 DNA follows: TGTGCCAGCAGCTTGTCGGGGGGCGTTATCTATGGCTACACCTTC.

The CDR3 DNA sequence: TGTGCCACCAGGCGGGGGGCGCTCACAGATACGCAGTATTTT. It yields the protein CATRRGALTDTQYF. J is TRBJ2-3 and V is TRBV24-1; 8 bases are a match to TRBD2. This CDR3 region has 14 residues. Trimming at V came to 7 bases and at J to 2 bases, leaving 4 bases not matched to a gene. The germline gives CDR1 KGHDR, CDR2 SFDVKD.

The CDR3 here is CAISDRGRPDTQYF. CDR3 coding DNA: TGTGCCATTTCGGACAGGGGGCGCCCAGATACGCAGTATTTT. V and J are TRBV19 and TRBJ2-3, with 11 bases fitting TRBD1. This CDR3 comprises 14 residues. CDR1 is LNHDA and CDR2 is SQIVND in the germline V gene (reference sequence). V lost 10 bases, J lost 4 bases, and 7 bases stayed unmatched.

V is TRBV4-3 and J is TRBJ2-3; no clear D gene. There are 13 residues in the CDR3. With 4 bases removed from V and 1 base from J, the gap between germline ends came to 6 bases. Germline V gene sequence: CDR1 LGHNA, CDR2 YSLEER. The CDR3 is CASSPRRTDTQYF. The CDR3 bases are TGCGCCAGCAGCCCGCGTCGCACAGATACGCAGTATTTT.

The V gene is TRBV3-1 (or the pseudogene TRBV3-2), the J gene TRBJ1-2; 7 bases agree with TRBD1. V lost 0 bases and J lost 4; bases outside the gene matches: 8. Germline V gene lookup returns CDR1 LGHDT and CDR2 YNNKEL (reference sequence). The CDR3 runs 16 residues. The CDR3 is CASSQDQPGQPYGYTF. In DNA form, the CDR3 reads TGTGCCAGCAGCCAAGATCAGCCGGGACAGCCCTATGGCTACACCTTC.